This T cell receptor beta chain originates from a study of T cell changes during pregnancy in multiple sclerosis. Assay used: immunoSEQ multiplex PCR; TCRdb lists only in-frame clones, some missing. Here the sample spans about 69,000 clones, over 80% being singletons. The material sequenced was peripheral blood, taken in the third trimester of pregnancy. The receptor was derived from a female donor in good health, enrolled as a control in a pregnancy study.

CDR3 loop: CASSIVRQGAAKNIQYF. The CDR3, as DNA: TGTGCCAGTAGTATAGTCAGACAGGGAGCAGCCAAAAACATTCAGTACTTC. The chain recombines TRBV19 with TRBJ2-4; 7 nucleotides align to TRBD1. Per the germline V gene, CDR1 is LNHDA and CDR2 is SQIVND (reference sequence). The CDR3 is 17 amino acids. The J segment lost 0 bases and the V segment lost 1 base, leaving 6 bases of the junction unmatched.